This TCR beta chain emerged from a study of T cells in Graves' hyperthyroidism and ophthalmopathy. This clonotype was observed many times. CDR1 is MNHEY, CDR2 SMNVEV, per germline (reference sequence). Trimming cost V 6 bases and J 3 bases; bases outside gene matches: 7. The CDR3 runs to 15 residues. Amplification of TCR beta CDR3 regions was performed using RNA transcripts as template. With the HTBI primer set, the TCR CDR3 went through a first round of RT-PCR. TCRdb re-called the multiplex PCR reads through MiXCR, storing one row per CDR3 protein. This table has about 210,000 distinct CDR3 sequences, 15% to 20% appearing once.

The chain couples TRBV27 to TRBJ2-7; 11 bases are a match to TRBD2. The material sequenced was blood. The origin of this receptor is a man aged 35 to 55 with Graves' hyperthyroidism. CDR3 residues: CASSPTGTSGYEQYF. CDR3 in DNA: TGTGCCAGCAGCCCCACCGGGACTAGCGGCTACGAGCAGTACTTC.